The T cell receptor (beta chain) under discussion was sequenced for a study of cytomegalovirus exposure and HLA in healthy donors. General study findings and limits: For most TCR beta V segments, an earlier analysis put the productive rate at about 90% or about 30% of the time.

PCR involved 60 Vbeta and 13 Jbeta primers. TCRdb's copy holds only in-frame clones and misses some; the assay was immunoSEQ multiplex PCR. The sample comprises around 190,000 clones, around 80% of which are singletons, and more than 5.5% rests with the top ten. About this clone itself: Its antigen is undetermined.

From germline, CDR1 is SGHDT and CDR2 YYEEEE. The CDR3 is 16 amino acids. With V trimmed by 2 bases and J by 3 bases, 6 bases remained unmatched. This receptor was obtained from a man in his forties in good health and CMV-seronegative. The sequencing sample was made of PBMCs. This chain connects TRBV5-6 to TRBJ2-7; TRBD1 agrees at 12 bases. The CDR3: CASSFGTGGIIYEQYF. The CDR3 DNA reads TGTGCCAGCAGCTTCGGGACAGGGGGCATTATCTACGAGCAGTACTTC.